These 5 T cell receptor beta chains were sequenced from one sample in a study of shared clonotypes between healthy human individuals. TCRdb's table, derived via immunoSEQ multiplex PCR, lists solely in-frame clones and lacks some. The table includes about 2.3 million clones, approximately 93% detected once. The specimen was naive CD4+ T cells from PBMCs. Subset noted: CD45RA+ positively selected. The source of these receptors is a man younger than 30 in good health. Some clones in this sample may be carry-over from other donors' samples.

The genes are TRBV19 and TRBJ1-5; no reliable D call. Germline assignment: CDR1 LNHDA and CDR2 SQIVND (reference sequence). This CDR3 comprises 15 residues. V shed 5 bases and J shed 0 bases, with 11 bases lying between them. CDR3 sequence (DNA): TGTGCCAGTAGTCGGAGTGCCCTTAGCAATCAGCCCCAGCATTTT. Its protein is CASSRSALSNQPQHF.

The CDR3 loop reads CASTSGTSGLRGTGELFF. The CDR3 DNA follows: TGTGCCAGCACCTCCGGGACTAGCGGCCTCCGGGGCACCGGGGAGCTGTTTTTT. This rearrangement joins TRBV27 to TRBJ2-2, with 11 nucleotides matching TRBD2. Germline CDR1 reads MNHEY; CDR2 reads SMNVEV (reference sequence). This CDR3 comprises 18 residues. The V segment lost 7 bases and the J segment 4 bases; nucleotides outside the gene matches: 14.

The V gene is TRBV7-6, the J gene TRBJ1-1; D is uncertain. CDR1 is SGHVS, CDR2 FNYEAQ, per germline. Trimming took off 2 bases at V and 6 bases at J, with 13 bases between the two ends. The CDR3 sequence is 14 residues long. Written as DNA, the CDR3 is TGTGCCAGCAGCTTAATGGGAGTAAGGTCTGAAGCTTTCTTT. Its protein is CASSLMGVRSEAFF.

The chain uses TRBV27 and TRBJ1-3, with TRBD1 matching 8 bases. Trimming removed 6 bases from V and 0 bases from J; junction bases left unmatched: 4. CDR1 and CDR2 from the germline V gene are MNHEY and SMNVEV (reference sequence). The CDR3 is 15 residues long. The CDR3 here is CASSRDRLSGNTIYF. CDR3 coding DNA: TGTGCCAGCAGCCGGGACAGGCTCTCTGGAAACACCATATATTTT.

The chain's CDR3 is CASSVSSDGNPYNEQFF. The CDR3, as DNA: TGTGCCAGCAGCGTCTCTAGCGATGGGAATCCCTACAATGAGCAGTTCTTC. The rearrangement links TRBV5-4 to TRBJ2-1, with a possible D match to TRBD2 (6 bases). Per germline, CDR1 SGHNT and CDR2 YYREEE (reference sequence). This CDR3 region has 17 residues. V lost 4 bases, J lost 2 bases, and 19 bases lay in between.